This TCR beta chain was identified in a study of shared clonotypes between healthy human individuals. About the study: With ages of 18 to 49, the donors were two women and three men.

For sorted subsets, 150 to 200 ng DNA per replicate equaled around 30,000 T cell genomes. Sequenced by immunoSEQ multiplex PCR; TCRdb stores in-frame clones only, minus some. The sample yields some 1,600,000 clones, approximately 98% seen once. To note about this clone: Its specificity is not known.

Study-level points and caveats: Rarefaction showed that sequencing of sorted subsets was incomplete (despite large depth). Estimated richness values were generally larger in naive subsets than in memory subsets.

From germline, CDR1 is KGHSH and CDR2 LQKENI. V lost 3 bases and J lost 3; bases outside the gene matches: 5. CDR3 length: 14 amino acids. Sequencing was done on a sample of naive CD4+ T cells sorted from blood. Described subset: CD45RA+ positively selected. The genes are TRBV18 and TRBJ2-7; the match to TRBD1 covers 7 bases. This receptor was obtained from a man aged 25-45 years in good health. The CDR3 loop reads CASSPGQTHYEQYF. In DNA form, the CDR3 reads TGTGCCAGCTCACCGGGACAGACACACTACGAGCAGTACTTC. The variable domain in full, completed from reference TRBV18 and TRBJ2-7, reads NAGVMQNPRHLVRRRGQEARLRCSPMKGHSHVYWYRQLPEEGLKFMVYLQKENIIDESGMPKERFSAEFPKEGPSILRIQQVVRGDSAAYFCASSPGQTHYEQYFGPGTRLTVT.